This TCR beta chain stems from a study of identical twins. Regarding the study as a whole: Within twin pairs, the out-of-frame alpha sequences they shared showed excess low generation probability. Partly confounded zero-insertion analyses could result from invariant MAIT and iNKT cells. Insertion counts were lower in abundant cord blood beta clonotypes, a trend that memory repertoires did not show.

MiXCR was run by TCRdb on the 5' RACE reads, yielding one entry per CDR3 protein. The data contain 350,000 or so distinct CDR3 sequences, about 12% of them singletons. With regard to this clonotype: The antigen is unknown.

The CDR3 spans 14 residues. Germline V CDR1 and CDR2: SEHNR, FQNEAQ (reference sequence). Between the trimmed V and J ends, which lost 5 bases and 5 bases, there was a span of 15 bases. This same sample was also part of a study on yellow fever vaccine responses in identical twins. That publication notes: Twins' T cell vaccine responses reportedly looked partly convergent, partly personalized.

The chain uses TRBV7-9 and TRBJ1-2; D ambiguous. This sequence originates from a woman younger than 30 in good health. The specimen sequenced was CD8+ T cells sorted from blood. CDR3 sequence reads: CASSPKVGKYGYTF. Here the CDR3 DNA reads TGTGCCAGCAGCCCTAAGGTTGGAAAATATGGCTACACCTTC.